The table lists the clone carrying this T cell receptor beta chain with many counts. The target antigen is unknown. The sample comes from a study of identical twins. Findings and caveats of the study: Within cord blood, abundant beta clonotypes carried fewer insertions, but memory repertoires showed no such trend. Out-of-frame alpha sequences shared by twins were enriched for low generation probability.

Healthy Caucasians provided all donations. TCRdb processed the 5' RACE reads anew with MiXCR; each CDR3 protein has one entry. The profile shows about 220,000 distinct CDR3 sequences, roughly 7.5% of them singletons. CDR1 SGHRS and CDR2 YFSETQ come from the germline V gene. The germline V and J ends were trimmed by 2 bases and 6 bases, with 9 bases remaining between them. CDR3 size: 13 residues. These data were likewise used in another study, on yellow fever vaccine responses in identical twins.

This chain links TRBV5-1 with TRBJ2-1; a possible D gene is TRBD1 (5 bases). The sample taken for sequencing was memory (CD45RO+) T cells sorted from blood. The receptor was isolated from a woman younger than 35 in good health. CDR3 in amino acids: CASSFDQGNEQFF. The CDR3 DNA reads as TGCGCCAGCAGCTTCGATCAGGGCAATGAGCAGTTCTTC.